This paragraph covers one T cell receptor (beta chain) sequence. Its antigen remains unknown. This sample was included in a study of cytomegalovirus exposure and HLA in healthy donors. Study results and limitations: A classifier reportedly called cytomegalovirus status with high sensitivity and specificity. The finding came from a later analysis; first-cohort TCR clusters tended to co-occur in the 90 to 150 validation repertoires.

Using immunoSEQ multiplex PCR, the repertoire was profiled, and TCRdb retains in-frame clones only, with some absent. The sample contains about 130,000 clones, approximately 90% of which appear only once. This CDR3 region has 13 residues. V dropped 5 bases and J dropped 7; count of bases not matched to a gene: 4. CDR1 is SGHAT and CDR2 is FQNNGV in the germline V gene. The donors were members of the validation cohort, which comprised roughly 130 subjects and was separate from the first cohort of 670 or so subjects. The chain employs TRBV11-2 and TRBJ2-1; 8 bases agree with TRBD2. The sequence was obtained from a woman aged 25 to 45 in good health and CMV-seropositive. The sample comprised PBMCs. The CDR3 DNA is TGTGCCAGCAGCCTCAGACTAGCGAATGAGCAGTTCTTC. This codes for CASSLRLANEQFF.